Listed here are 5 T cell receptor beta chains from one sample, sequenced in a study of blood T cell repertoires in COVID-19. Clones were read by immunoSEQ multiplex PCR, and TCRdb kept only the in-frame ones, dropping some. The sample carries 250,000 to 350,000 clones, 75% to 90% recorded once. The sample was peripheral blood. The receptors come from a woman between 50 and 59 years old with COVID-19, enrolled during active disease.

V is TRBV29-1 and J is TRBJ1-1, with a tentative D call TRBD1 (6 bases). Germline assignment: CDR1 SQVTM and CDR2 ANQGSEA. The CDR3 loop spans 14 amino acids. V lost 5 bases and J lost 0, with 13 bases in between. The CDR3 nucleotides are TGCAGCGTTAGGGGACACCTTATGAACACTGAAGCTTTCTTT. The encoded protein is CSVRGHLMNTEAFF. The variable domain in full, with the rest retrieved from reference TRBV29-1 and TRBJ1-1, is SAVISQKPSRDICQRGTSLTIQCQVDSQVTMMFWYRQQPGQSLTLIATANQGSEATYESGFVIDKFPISRPNLTFSTLTVSNMSPEDSSIYLCSVRGHLMNTEAFFGQGTRLTVV.

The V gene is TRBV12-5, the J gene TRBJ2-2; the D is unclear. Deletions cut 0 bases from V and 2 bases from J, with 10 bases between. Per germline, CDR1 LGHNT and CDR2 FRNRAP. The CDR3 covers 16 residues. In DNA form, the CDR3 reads TGTGCTAGTGGTTTGGTTCGTCAGATAAACACCGGGGAGCTGTTTTTT. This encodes CASGLVRQINTGELFF.

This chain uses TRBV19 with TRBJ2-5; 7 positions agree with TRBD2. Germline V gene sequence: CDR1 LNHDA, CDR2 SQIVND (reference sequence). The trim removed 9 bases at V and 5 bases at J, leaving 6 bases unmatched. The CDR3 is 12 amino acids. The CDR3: CASSLASETQYF. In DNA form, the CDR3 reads TGTGCCAGCTCACTAGCGTCGGAGACCCAGTACTTC.

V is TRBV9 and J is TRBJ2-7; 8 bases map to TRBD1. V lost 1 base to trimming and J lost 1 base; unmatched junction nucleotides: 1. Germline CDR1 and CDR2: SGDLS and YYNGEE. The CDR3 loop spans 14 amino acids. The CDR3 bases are TGTGCCAGCAGCGTAACAGGGGGGTCCTACGAGCAGTACTTC. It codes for CASSVTGGSYEQYF. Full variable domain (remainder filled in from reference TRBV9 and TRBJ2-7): DSGVTQTPKHLITATGQRVTLRCSPRSGDLSVYWYQQSLDQGLQFLIQYYNGEERAKGNILERFSAQQFPDLHSELNLSSLELGDSALYFCASSVTGGSYEQYFGPGTRLTVT.

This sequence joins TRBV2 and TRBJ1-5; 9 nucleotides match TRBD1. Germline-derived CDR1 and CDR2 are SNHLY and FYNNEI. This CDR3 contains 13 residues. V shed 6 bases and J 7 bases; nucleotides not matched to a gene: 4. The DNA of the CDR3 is TGTGCCAGCAGCGCCGGGACAGGGCAGCCCCAGCATTTT. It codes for CASSAGTGQPQHF. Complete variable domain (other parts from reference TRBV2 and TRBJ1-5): EPEVTQTPSHQVTQMGQEVILRCVPISNHLYFYWYRQILGQKVEFLVSFYNNEISEKSEIFDDQFSVERPDGSNFTLKIRSTKLEDSAMYFCASSAGTGQPQHFGDGTRLSIL.